The table lists the clone carrying this T cell receptor beta chain with a count of one. The CDR3 covers 13 residues. Germline V CDR1 and CDR2: SGHRS, YFSETQ. Trimming left V 4 bases short and J 0 bases short, with 8 bases between. This entry belongs to a study of blood T cell repertoires in COVID-19. The method was immunoSEQ multiplex PCR; TCRdb's version includes in-frame clones alone and lacks a portion of them. The sample lists some 240,000 clones; about four fifths were seen once. This clonotype was obtained from a woman of 80 years or more with COVID-19, enrolled during active disease. Sequencing was carried out using peripheral blood. This sequence joins TRBV5-1 and TRBJ2-7; D not resolved. This chain's CDR3 is CASSGKSSYEQYF. DNA of the CDR3: TGCGCCAGCAGCGGCAAGTCCTCCTACGAGCAGTACTTC.